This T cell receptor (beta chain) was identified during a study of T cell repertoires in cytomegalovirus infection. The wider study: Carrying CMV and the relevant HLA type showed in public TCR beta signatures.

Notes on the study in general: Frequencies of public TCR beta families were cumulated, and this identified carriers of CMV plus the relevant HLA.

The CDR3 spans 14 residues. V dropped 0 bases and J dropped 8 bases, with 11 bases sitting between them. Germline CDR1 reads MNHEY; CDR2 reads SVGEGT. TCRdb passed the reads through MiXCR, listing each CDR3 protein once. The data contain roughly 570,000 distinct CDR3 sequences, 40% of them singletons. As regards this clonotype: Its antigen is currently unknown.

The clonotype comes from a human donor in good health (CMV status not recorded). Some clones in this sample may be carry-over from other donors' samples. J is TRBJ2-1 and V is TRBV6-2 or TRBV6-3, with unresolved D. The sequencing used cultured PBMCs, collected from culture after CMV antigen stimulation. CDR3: CASSYSNVADEQFF. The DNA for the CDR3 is TGTGCCAGCAGTTACTCGAACGTAGCAGATGAGCAGTTCTTC.